The T cell receptor beta chain under discussion was sequenced for a study of blood T cell repertoires in COVID-19. Germline CDR1 SEHNR, CDR2 FQNEAQ (reference sequence). J gave up 8 bases and V 8 bases, and 5 bases lay outside the gene matches. The length of the CDR3 is 14 residues. As handled by the study authors: Reference gene primer amplification yielded estimated nucleated cell counts. Here immunoSEQ multiplex PCR was the method, and the copy in TCRdb shows in-frame clones only, minus some. V, J and clone size are taken as reported in that table, and D and trimming were inferred from the DNA itself. The sample lists roughly 97,000 clones, 80% to 90% occurring once.

The J gene is TRBJ2-1, the V gene TRBV7-9; 14 bases agree with TRBD2. Sequenced input: peripheral blood. The origin of this receptor is a man aged 50 to 59 with acute or convalescent COVID-19. The CDR3 nucleotides are TGTGCCAGCGGGGGGACTAGCGGGAGTCATGAGCAGTTCTTC. This gives the protein CASGGTSGSHEQFF.